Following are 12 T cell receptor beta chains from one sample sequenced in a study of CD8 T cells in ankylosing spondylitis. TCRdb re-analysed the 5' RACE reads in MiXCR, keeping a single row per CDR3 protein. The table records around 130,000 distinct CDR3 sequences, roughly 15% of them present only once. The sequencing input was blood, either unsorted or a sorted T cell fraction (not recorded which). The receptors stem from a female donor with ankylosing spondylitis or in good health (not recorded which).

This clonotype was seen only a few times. The DNA for the CDR3 is TGTGCCAGCAGCCCACGTTCCCTACGGGAGCAGTACTTC. Protein product: CASSPRSLREQYF. The rearrangement joins TRBV28 to TRBJ2-7; no firm D call. The ends were cut back, 6 bases at V and 7 bases at J, with 16 bases in the middle. The germline V gene encodes CDR1 MDHEN and CDR2 SYDVKM. The CDR3 is made up of 13 amino acids.

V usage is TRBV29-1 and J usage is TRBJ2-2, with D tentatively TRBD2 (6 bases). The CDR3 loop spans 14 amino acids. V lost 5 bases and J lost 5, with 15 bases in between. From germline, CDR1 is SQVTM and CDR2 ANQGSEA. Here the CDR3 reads CSVIFISGTGELFF. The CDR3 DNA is TGCAGCGTTATATTCATTAGCGGTACCGGGGAGCTGTTTTTT.

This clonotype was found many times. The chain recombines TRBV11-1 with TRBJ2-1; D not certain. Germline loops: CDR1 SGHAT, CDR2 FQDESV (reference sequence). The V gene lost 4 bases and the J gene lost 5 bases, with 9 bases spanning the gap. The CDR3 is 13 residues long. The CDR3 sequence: CASSSYYDNEQFF. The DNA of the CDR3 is TGTGCCAGCAGCTCTTACTACGACAATGAGCAGTTCTTC.

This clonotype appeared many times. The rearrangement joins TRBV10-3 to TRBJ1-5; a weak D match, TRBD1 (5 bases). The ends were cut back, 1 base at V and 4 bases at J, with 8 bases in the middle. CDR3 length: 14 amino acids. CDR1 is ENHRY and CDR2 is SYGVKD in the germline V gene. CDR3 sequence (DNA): TGTGCCATCAGTGAGTACGACAGTAATCAGCCCCAGCATTTT. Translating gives CAISEYDSNQPQHF.

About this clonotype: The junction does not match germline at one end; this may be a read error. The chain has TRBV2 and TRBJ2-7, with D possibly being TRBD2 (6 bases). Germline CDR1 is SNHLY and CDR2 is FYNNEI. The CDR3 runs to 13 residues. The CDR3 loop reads CASSEARGGEQYF. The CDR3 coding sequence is TGTGCCAGCAGCGAAGCACGGGGAGGAGAGCAGTACTTC.

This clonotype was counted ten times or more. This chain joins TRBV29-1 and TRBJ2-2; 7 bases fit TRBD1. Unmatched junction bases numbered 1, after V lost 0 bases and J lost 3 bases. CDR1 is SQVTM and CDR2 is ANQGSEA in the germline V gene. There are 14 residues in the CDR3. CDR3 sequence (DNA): TGCAGCGTTGAAGAAGGGACAGACACCGGGGAGCTGTTTTTT. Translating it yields CSVEEGTDTGELFF.

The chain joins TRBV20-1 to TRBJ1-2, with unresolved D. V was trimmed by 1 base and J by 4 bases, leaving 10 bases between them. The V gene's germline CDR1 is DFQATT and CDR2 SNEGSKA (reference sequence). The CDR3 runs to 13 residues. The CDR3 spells CSARVVQPYGYTF. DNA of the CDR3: TGCAGTGCTAGAGTGGTGCAGCCCTATGGCTACACCTTC.

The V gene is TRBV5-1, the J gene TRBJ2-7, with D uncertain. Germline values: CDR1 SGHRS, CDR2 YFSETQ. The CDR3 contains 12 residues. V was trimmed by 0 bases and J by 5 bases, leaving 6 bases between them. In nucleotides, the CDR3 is TGCGCCAGCAGCTTGGACGTCAACGAGCAGTACTTC. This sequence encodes CASSLDVNEQYF. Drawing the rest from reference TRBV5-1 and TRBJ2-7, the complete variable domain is KAGVTQTPRYLIKTRGQQVTLSCSPISGHRSVSWYQQTPGQGLQFLFEYFSETQRNKGNFPGRFSGRQFSNSRSEMNVSTLELGDSALYLCASSLDVNEQYFGPGTRLTVT.

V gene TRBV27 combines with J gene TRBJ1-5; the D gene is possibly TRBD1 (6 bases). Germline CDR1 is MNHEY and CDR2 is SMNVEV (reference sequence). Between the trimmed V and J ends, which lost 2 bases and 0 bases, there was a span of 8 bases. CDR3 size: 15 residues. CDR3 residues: CASSLRGDSNQPQHF. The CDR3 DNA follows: TGTGCCAGCAGTTTAAGGGGGGATAGCAATCAGCCCCAGCATTTT.

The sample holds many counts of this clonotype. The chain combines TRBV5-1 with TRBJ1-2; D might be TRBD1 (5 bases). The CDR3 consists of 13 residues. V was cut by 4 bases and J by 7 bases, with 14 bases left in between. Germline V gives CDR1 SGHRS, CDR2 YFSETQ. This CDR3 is CASSTTDGAGYTF. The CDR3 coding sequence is TGCGCCAGCAGCACAACGGATGGGGCTGGCTACACCTTC.

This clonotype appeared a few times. The CDR3 protein is CSARDSEREGADTQYF. For the CDR3, the DNA is TGCAGTGCTAGAGATTCGGAACGGGAGGGGGCAGATACGCAGTATTTT. The rearrangement joins TRBV20-1 to TRBJ2-3, with 8 nucleotides matching TRBD2. The ends lost 0 bases at V and 4 bases at J; junction bases unmatched: 9. Germline V gives CDR1 DFQATT, CDR2 SNEGSKA (reference sequence). This CDR3 has 16 residues.

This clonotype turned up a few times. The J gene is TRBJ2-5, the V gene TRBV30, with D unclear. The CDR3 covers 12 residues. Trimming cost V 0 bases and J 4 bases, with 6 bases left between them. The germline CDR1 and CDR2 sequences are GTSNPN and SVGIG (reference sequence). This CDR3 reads CAWSVGGETQYF. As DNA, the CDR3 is TGTGCCTGGAGTGTGGGTGGAGAGACCCAGTACTTC.